These 2 T cell receptor beta chains were sequenced from one sample in a study of blood T cell repertoires in COVID-19. Generated by immunoSEQ multiplex PCR, the TCRdb table keeps only in-frame clones and is missing some. The data show about 130,000 clones, almost 85% seen once. Sequenced sample: peripheral blood. These receptors were collected from a human donor in a cohort sampled during active COVID-19.

This rearrangement joins TRBV27 to TRBJ1-5; 7 bases map to TRBD1. The trim removed 4 bases at V and 0 bases at J, leaving 3 bases unmatched. The CDR3 has 15 residues. The germline CDR1 and CDR2 sequences are MNHEY and SMNVEV (reference sequence). The DNA for the CDR3 is TGTGCCAGCAGTTACCGGACAGGTAGCAATCAGCCCCAGCATTTT. Translation: CASSYRTGSNQPQHF.

The CDR3 here is CASSPGTGSSGNTIYF. CDR3 in DNA: TGTGCCAGCTCACCCGGGACAGGCTCCTCTGGAAACACCATATATTTT. V and J are TRBV18 and TRBJ1-3; TRBD1 matches at 8 bases. The CDR3 totals 16 residues. V was pared by 3 bases and J by 0 bases, with 4 bases of the junction left unmatched. In germline, CDR1 is KGHSH, CDR2 LQKENI. Complete variable domain (other parts from reference TRBV18 and TRBJ1-3): NAGVMQNPRHLVRRRGQEARLRCSPMKGHSHVYWYRQLPEEGLKFMVYLQKENIIDESGMPKERFSAEFPKEGPSILRIQQVVRGDSAAYFCASSPGTGSSGNTIYFGEGSWLTVV.